Each of the 13 T cell receptor beta chains below was sequenced from the same sample in a study of neurological immune-mediated disorders (dated by TCRdb to the late 2010s). The library was made by 5' RACE. Sequencer: Illumina HiSeq 2500. TCRdb itself trimmed the public reads at Q25 with fastp, ran MiXCR and retained productive beta chains. Under each unique CDR3 protein, matching rows form one entry showing the most common genes and DNA. The sample table holds fewer than 20,000 distinct CDR3 sequences, of which around 13% were seen once. Together, the top ten hold less than 9.5% of the sample. The sequenced material came from CD4+ T cells from blood. The receptors originated from a woman aged 60 to 75 with HTLV-1-associated myelopathy (HAM/TSP).

By share, this clonotype ranks as medium-sized. The chain has TRBV5-6 and TRBJ1-5; 8 nucleotides agree with TRBD1. This CDR3 contains 16 residues. The V and J ends lost 0 bases and 2 bases, in that order; junction bases with no gene match: 4. Germline V CDR1 and CDR2: SGHDT, YYEEEE. The CDR3 region is CASSLGTGIGNQPQHF. CDR3 nucleotide sequence: TGTGCCAGCAGCTTGGGGACAGGGATCGGCAATCAGCCCCAGCATTTT.

This clonotype came up many times. The gene calls are TRBV20-1 and TRBJ2-1; TRBD1 is a possible D gene (5 bases). V was cut by 2 bases and J by 7 bases, with 9 bases left in between. The germline gives CDR1 DFQATT, CDR2 SNEGSKA (reference sequence). CDR3 size: 12 residues. In DNA, the CDR3 is TGCAGTGCTAGACCTTCAGGGAATGAGCAGTTCTTC. Translated, it gives CSARPSGNEQFF.

This clonotype has ten or more counts. The gene calls are TRBV10-3 and TRBJ2-4; D is unclear. CDR1 ENHRY and CDR2 SYGVKD come from the germline V gene. Trimming cost V 0 bases and J 7 bases, with 10 bases left between them. The CDR3 length is 14 residues. The CDR3 loop is CAISESFSTNIQYF. The CDR3, as DNA: TGTGCCATCAGTGAGTCCTTCAGCACGAACATTCAGTACTTC.

The chain links TRBV5-1 to TRBJ2-7; D is uncertain. Germline values: CDR1 SGHRS, CDR2 YFSETQ. V lost 2 bases and J lost 6, with 12 bases in between. CDR3 length: 13 residues. CDR3 sequence: CASSLGRSVEQYF. CDR3 nucleotides: TGCGCCAGCAGCTTAGGTAGAAGCGTCGAGCAGTACTTC.

In its sample, this clonotype was seen many times. The rearrangement uses TRBV3-1 and TRBJ1-1, with 7 bases matching TRBD1. V shed 5 bases, J shed 1 base, and the junction held 19 bases outside the gene matches. The CDR3 has 19 amino acids. The germline V gene has CDR1 LGHDT and CDR2 YNNKEL (reference sequence). CDR3 DNA sequence: TGTGCCAGCAGCGACCGACGAGTATTTTACAGGGGAGAGAACACTGAAGCTTTCTTT. Translating it yields CASSDRRVFYRGENTEAFF.

This clonotype was recorded at least ten times. The chain combines TRBV5-1 with TRBJ2-1; 8 bases match TRBD1. The CDR3 totals 16 residues. After removal of 1 base from V and 5 bases from J, the junction contained 8 bases not matched to a gene. Germline V gene lookup returns CDR1 SGHRS and CDR2 YFSETQ. CDR3 DNA: TGCGCCAGCAGCTTGCTAGGGGACAGGACCCACAATGAGCAGTTCTTC. It translates to CASSLLGDRTHNEQFF.

This clonotype was recorded many times. The chain carries TRBV20-1 and TRBJ1-2, with D maybe TRBD1 (5 bases). The length of the CDR3 is 14 residues. Germline CDR1 DFQATT, CDR2 SNEGSKA (reference sequence). The V end was cut by 1 base, the J end by 3 bases, with 12 bases between. This CDR3 reads CSARVQGSHYGYTF. CDR3 sequence (DNA): TGCAGTGCTAGAGTTCAGGGATCCCACTATGGCTACACCTTC.

The sample holds many counts of this clonotype. V and J are TRBV12-5 and TRBJ2-2; D is unresolved. The V gene lost 0 bases and the J gene lost 0 bases, with 8 bases spanning the gap. The CDR3 spans 16 residues. Germline CDR1 reads LGHNT; CDR2 reads FRNRAP. The CDR3 sequence is CASGLVINPNTGELFF. In nucleotides, the CDR3 is TGTGCTAGTGGTTTGGTAATCAACCCGAACACCGGGGAGCTGTTTTTT.

This clonotype appeared many times. The rearrangement joins TRBV9 to TRBJ2-1; D perhaps matches TRBD1 (5 bases). CDR1 SGDLS and CDR2 YYNGEE come from the germline V gene. V was clipped by 0 bases and J by 11 bases, with 18 bases between them. The CDR3 is 15 amino acids. The CDR3 is CASSVEGAVGMKQFF. The CDR3 DNA sequence: TGTGCCAGCAGCGTAGAAGGGGCTGTGGGAATGAAGCAGTTCTTC. The complete variable domain, with remaining parts taken from reference TRBV9 and TRBJ2-1, reads DSGVTQTPKHLITATGQRVTLRCSPRSGDLSVYWYQQSLDQGLQFLIQYYNGEERAKGNILERFSAQQFPDLHSELNLSSLELGDSALYFCASSVEGAVGMKQFFGPGTRLTVL.

This clonotype was counted many times. The chain recombines TRBV14 with TRBJ1-3, with a tentative D call TRBD1 (5 bases). Deletions cut 4 bases from V and 5 bases from J, with 12 bases between. CDR1 is SGHDN, CDR2 FVKESK, per germline. CDR3 length: 14 amino acids. CDR3 sequence (DNA): TGTGCCAGCAGCCTAGGCAACAGGCGAAACACCATATATTTT. Protein: CASSLGNRRNTIYF.

This clonotype was found many times. The chain couples TRBV25-1 to TRBJ2-2; 9 positions agree with TRBD1. The germline V gene encodes CDR1 MGHDK and CDR2 SYGVNS. This CDR3 is built from 15 residues. J was trimmed by 5 bases and V by 3 bases; bases with no gene match: 4. The DNA of the CDR3 is TGTGCCAGCAGTGATCCGACAGGGGGGACCGGGGAGCTGTTTTTT. Its protein is CASSDPTGGTGELFF. Full variable domain (outside the CDR3, taken from reference TRBV25-1 and TRBJ2-2): EADIYQTPRYLVIGTGKKITLECSQTMGHDKMYWYQQDPGMELHLIHYSYGVNSTEKGDLSSESTVSRIRTEHFPLTLESARPSHTSQYLCASSDPTGGTGELFFGEGSRLTVL.

In its sample, this clonotype was seen many times. The rearrangement links TRBV6-1 to TRBJ1-5; D remains ambiguous. CDR1 is MNHNS and CDR2 is SASEGT in the germline V gene. With 0 bases removed from V and 4 bases from J, the gap between germline ends came to 4 bases. The CDR3 runs 13 residues. The CDR3 DNA reads TGTGCCAGCAGTGAAGCTGGGAATCAGCCCCAGCATTTT. Amino acids: CASSEAGNQPQHF.

This clonotype was seen ten or more times. V usage is TRBV13 and J usage is TRBJ2-3; 9 bases line up with TRBD2. From germline, CDR1 is PRHDT and CDR2 FYEKMQ (reference sequence). CDR3 length: 17 amino acids. The junction had 9 bases not matched to a gene; V was cut back by 5 bases and J by 0 bases. This CDR3 is CASSRPRSGGSTDTQYF. The CDR3 DNA sequence: TGTGCCAGCAGCCGACCCCGTAGCGGGGGCAGCACAGATACGCAGTATTTT. Using reference TRBV13 and TRBJ2-3 for the parts outside the CDR3, the full variable domain is AAGVIQSPRHLIKEKRETATLKCYPIPRHDTVYWYQQGPGQDPQFLISFYEKMQSDKGSIPDRFSAQQFSDYHSELNMSSLELGDSALYFCASSRPRSGGSTDTQYFGPGTRLTVL.